This passage covers 11 T cell receptor beta chains from one sample sequenced in a study of early T cells in non-severe SARS-CoV-2 infection. One entry per CDR3 protein results from TCRdb running MiXCR on the 5' RACE reads. The data hold 35,000 to 55,000 distinct CDR3 sequences, with more than 9% observed a single time. Material for sequencing was whole blood. The receptor source for this set is an adult who was a healthcare worker with PCR-confirmed SARS-CoV-2 infection or an uninfected control (not recorded which).

This clonotype was recorded many times. This chain connects TRBV7-9 to TRBJ2-5; TRBD1 aligns across 7 bases. The CDR3 sequence is 14 residues long. Germline V lookup: CDR1 SEHNR, CDR2 FQNEAQ (reference sequence). V was pared by 1 base and J by 4 bases, with 3 bases of the junction left unmatched. The CDR3 loop reads CASSLVRDRETQYF. For the CDR3, the DNA is TGTGCCAGCAGCTTAGTTAGGGACAGAGAGACCCAGTACTTC.

This clonotype turned up a few times. The rearrangement uses TRBV14 and TRBJ2-2, with D perhaps assigned TRBD1 or TRBD2 (6 bases each). The CDR3 is made up of 15 amino acids. CDR1 is SGHDN, CDR2 FVKESK, per germline. V lost 4 bases to trimming and J lost 4 bases, with 13 bases between them. Here the CDR3 reads CASSLGGSGTGELFF. CDR3 DNA: TGTGCCAGCAGCCTAGGGGGGTCCGGCACCGGGGAGCTGTTTTTT.

This clonotype was seen more than once but under ten times. The V gene is TRBV29-1, the J gene TRBJ2-3; D is undetermined. Germline V gene data show CDR1 as SQVTM and CDR2 as ANQGSEA. Between the trimmed V and J ends, which lost 4 bases and 4 bases, there was a span of 6 bases. The CDR3 is 11 residues long. In DNA form, the CDR3 reads TGCAGCGTTGCCGCCCCAGATACGCAGTATTTT. The encoded protein is CSVAAPDTQYF.

The chain employs TRBV20-1 and TRBJ2-7, with unresolved D. CDR1 DFQATT and CDR2 SNEGSKA come from the germline V gene (reference sequence). The CDR3 length is 13 residues. Trimming cost V 5 bases and J 0 bases, with 11 bases left between them. As DNA, the CDR3 is TGCAGTGCTCTCCGGCTATCCTCCTACGAGCAGTACTTC. It specifies CSALRLSSYEQYF.

In this sample, this clonotype turned up many times. The chain joins TRBV3-1 to TRBJ1-5; D gene uncertain. V shed 2 bases and J shed 4 bases, with 6 bases lying between them. CDR1 is LGHDT, CDR2 YNNKEL, per germline (reference sequence). The CDR3 loop spans 13 amino acids. The CDR3 here is CASSQQLNQPQHF. The CDR3 coding sequence is TGTGCCAGCAGCCAACAGCTAAATCAGCCCCAGCATTTT.

The chain employs TRBV19 and TRBJ1-3, with D perhaps matching TRBD1 (5 bases). The CDR3 has 16 amino acids. Trimming stripped 4 bases from V and 0 bases from J, with 13 bases between. The germline gives CDR1 LNHDA, CDR2 SQIVND (reference sequence). The CDR3 sequence: CASSTLTDSSGNTIYF. The CDR3 DNA reads as TGTGCCAGTAGTACCCTGACAGATTCCTCTGGAAACACCATATATTTT.

The chain employs TRBV3-1 and TRBJ1-2, with a weak D call TRBD1 (5 bases). This CDR3 is built from 14 residues. CDR1 and CDR2 (germline): LGHDT, YNNKEL (reference sequence). With 5 bases removed from V and 8 bases from J, the gap between germline ends came to 18 bases. CDR3 region: CASSYGGSYSGYTF. As DNA, the CDR3 is TGTGCCAGCAGCTACGGGGGGAGCTACTCCGGCTACACCTTC.

Only a few counts were recorded for this clonotype. The rearrangement uses TRBV7-2 and TRBJ2-1; 9 bases agree with TRBD1. The germline gives CDR1 SGHTA, CDR2 FQGNSA. V dropped 1 base and J dropped 4; count of bases not matched to a gene: 2. This CDR3 is 15 amino acids long. The CDR3 nucleotides read TGTGCCAGCAGCTTAGTGGGGACAGGGTACAATGAGCAGTTCTTC. This gives the protein CASSLVGTGYNEQFF. Combining the CDR3 with reference TRBV7-2 and TRBJ2-1 gives the whole variable domain GAGVSQSPSNKVTEKGKDVELRCDPISGHTALYWYRQSLGQGLEFLIYFQGNSAPDKSGLPSDRFSAERTGGSVSTLTIQRTQQEDSAVYLCASSLVGTGYNEQFFGPGTRLTVL.

The CDR3 DNA follows: TGCAGTGCCCCCACCGGGACTAGCGGCTACGAGCAGTACTTC. Residues: CSAPTGTSGYEQYF. The rearrangement joins TRBV20-1 to TRBJ2-7, with TRBD2 identical over 11 bases. The CDR3 has 14 amino acids. Germline V gene sequence: CDR1 DFQATT, CDR2 SNEGSKA (reference sequence). V shed 6 bases and J 3 bases; nucleotides not matched to a gene: 7.

This clonotype came up many times. The chain couples TRBV7-9 to TRBJ2-1; D might be TRBD1 (6 bases). V was pared by 4 bases and J by 5 bases, with 12 bases between. The CDR3 extends over 14 amino acids. Germline values: CDR1 SEHNR, CDR2 FQNEAQ (reference sequence). The CDR3 DNA is TGTGCCAGCAGCTACCGACAGGATCACAATGAGCAGTTCTTC. This sequence encodes CASSYRQDHNEQFF.

This clonotype was counted at least ten times. The chain employs TRBV5-1 and TRBJ1-3, with D unclear. The CDR3 spans 15 residues. V was pared by 0 bases and J by 0 bases, with 7 bases between. Germline V lookup: CDR1 SGHRS, CDR2 YFSETQ. The CDR3 here is CASSLVGSSGNTIYF. The CDR3 DNA reads as TGCGCCAGCAGCTTGGTAGGCAGCTCTGGAAACACCATATATTTT.